This T cell receptor (beta chain) was observed in a study of blood T cell repertoires in COVID-19. Whole-study context: The analysed material was cDNA or gDNA that came from T cells, B-cell-depleted T cells, or PBMCs.

Germline assignment: CDR1 LNHDA and CDR2 SQIVND (reference sequence). This CDR3 contains 18 residues. The trim removed 3 bases at V and 5 bases at J, leaving 12 bases unmatched. Original methodology: The assay estimated nucleated cells by amplifying reference gene primers. Libraries were prepared by immunoSEQ multiplex PCR; TCRdb keeps only in-frame clonotypes and omits some of them. The DNA gave D and trimming, while V, J and clone size come from that table. This table holds 300,000 to 400,000 clones, about 90% found once. The chain recombines TRBV19 with TRBJ2-3; 12 bases are a match to TRBD2. The sequence was collected from a woman between 18 and 30 years old who had recovered from COVID-19. The sequenced sample consisted of peripheral blood. The CDR3, as DNA: TGTGCCAGTAGTATCTTCCTCACTAGCGGGAGGTTAGGAGATACGCAGTATTTT. Its translation is CASSIFLTSGRLGDTQYF.